Listed below are T cell receptor beta chains from one sample, sequenced in a study of cytomegalovirus exposure and HLA in healthy donors. TCRdb's table, derived via immunoSEQ multiplex PCR, lists solely in-frame clones and lacks some. There are approximately 130,000 clones in the sample; roughly 80% occur only once, and roughly 1.8% lies in the top ten. Material for sequencing was PBMCs. Receptor source: a man between 18 and 35 years old in good health and CMV-seronegative. Each CDR3 is given without its conserved first and last residue. D genes are given only for firm matches.

>.|TRBV6-5|TRBJ1-1
ASSYSNSMNTEAF
>.|TRBV6-6|TRBJ2-5
ASSYSQVQETQY
>.|TRBV18|TRBJ2-6
ASSPLGISGANVLT
>.|TRBV12-5|TRBJ1-1
ASGLVAYTEAF
>TRBD1|TRBV7-8|TRBJ2-7
ASSFYRDRAYEQY
>.|TRBV7-9|TRBJ1-6
ASRSSLGDSPLH
>.|TRBV9|TRBJ2-7
ASSVEAEPASGSIYEQY
>TRBD1|TRBV6-6|TRBJ1-6
ASSRTGYNSPLH
>TRBD1|TRBV7-6|TRBJ1-1
ASSEYTGGIDVGNTEAF
>TRBD2|TRBV7-6|TRBJ2-1
ASSPGLAGGSRSYNEQF
>TRBD2|TRBV2|TRBJ2-1
AAGLAGQSYNEQF
>TRBD2|TRBV9|TRBJ2-1
ASSAGGKSYNEQF
>.|TRBV19|TRBJ2-5
ASRGGGAGRVETQY
>.|TRBV5-1|TRBJ1-2
ASSLQAGLCGYT
>TRBD1|TRBV19|TRBJ2-7
ASSSRTGPEQY
>TRBD2|TRBV7-6|TRBJ2-3
ASSSRLANRDTQY
>TRBD1|TRBV7-6|TRBJ1-2
ASSPDRGHGYT
>TRBD1|TRBV7-6|TRBJ2-6
ASSLGTQGAGANVLT
>TRBD1|TRBV5-1|TRBJ2-7
ASSLGGTGSYEQY
>.|TRBV5-1|TRBJ1-1
ASSLKTVGGARAAEAF
>TRBD2|TRBV7-2|TRBJ2-3
ASSLGSGVRTDTQY
>.|TRBV5-5|TRBJ1-5
ASSPQGPGNQPQH
>.|TRBV2|TRBJ1-2
ASSGGQGERYGYT
>.|TRBV6-5|TRBJ1-2
ASSFAGLYGYT
>.|TRBV7-8|TRBJ2-1
ASSLGTSSYNEQF
>TRBD2|TRBV5-1|TRBJ2-5
ASSSPSSGGKETQY
>TRBD2|TRBV5-4|TRBJ2-2
ASSPGLVVAGELF
>.|TRBV29-1|TRBJ1-2
SVELQGPNYGYT
>TRBD2|TRBV27|TRBJ2-1
ASSPGTSPYNEQF
>TRBD1|TRBV6-5|TRBJ1-1
ASTQTTGDTEAF
>TRBD2|TRBV19|TRBJ2-1
ASSISSGGAYEQF
>TRBD1|TRBV10-2|TRBJ2-3
ASSATGGTDTQY
>TRBD2|TRBV7-8|TRBJ2-1
ASSYSGGRDEQF
>.|TRBV18|TRBJ1-3
ASSNGQGNTIY
>.|TRBV19|TRBJ1-1
ASSKPTTTVEAF
>.|TRBV7-8|TRBJ2-3
ASSLVRGGGGDTQY
>TRBD2|TRBV11-1|TRBJ2-5
ASSLSLTSGGMETQY
>.|TRBV6-1|TRBJ2-7
ASSVEGREQY
>TRBD2|TRBV7-3|TRBJ2-1
ASSLKGASGGFYNEQF
>TRBD1|TRBV7-8|TRBJ2-7
ASSLSSGTGGRGEQY
>TRBD2|TRBV6-1|TRBJ2-5
ASSEALPGGRETQY
>.|TRBV7-9|TRBJ2-7
ASHTGTEQY
>.|TRBV5-3|TRBJ2-2
ARSPPADSYTGELF
>TRBD1|TRBV5-5|TRBJ1-2
AGGSGGFGYT
>TRBD1|TRBV6-6|TRBJ1-2
ASRLTGDTNYGYT
>TRBD1|TRBV4-1|TRBJ1-1
ASSYTGVEAF
>.|TRBV2|TRBJ1-1
ASSGRQSNTEAF
>TRBD2|TRBV2|TRBJ2-7
ASGGGVYEQY
>.|TRBV10-3|TRBJ2-7
AISDENSYEQY
>.|TRBV5-1|TRBJ2-2
ASSLESGFGTGELF
>.|TRBV19|TRBJ1-2
ASSIQQGASGGYT
>.|TRBV7-9|TRBJ2-7
ASSFSGDYEQY
>.|TRBV6-6|TRBJ1-2
ASSPSKSERQT
>TRBD2|TRBV10-3|TRBJ2-7
AISDPAGDSSYEQY
>TRBD1|TRBV5-1|TRBJ1-2
ASSLEGGYNYGYT
>TRBD2|TRBV5-1|TRBJ2-7
ASSLSGGSHYEQY
>TRBD1|TRBV11-2|TRBJ1-5
ASSEWGQGPSGPQH
>TRBD1|TRBV11-2|TRBJ2-5
ASRRRQGDEETQY
>.|TRBV6-1|TRBJ2-7
ASSENLSSYEQY
>TRBD1|TRBV4-3|TRBJ2-7
ASSQVTGGNYEQY